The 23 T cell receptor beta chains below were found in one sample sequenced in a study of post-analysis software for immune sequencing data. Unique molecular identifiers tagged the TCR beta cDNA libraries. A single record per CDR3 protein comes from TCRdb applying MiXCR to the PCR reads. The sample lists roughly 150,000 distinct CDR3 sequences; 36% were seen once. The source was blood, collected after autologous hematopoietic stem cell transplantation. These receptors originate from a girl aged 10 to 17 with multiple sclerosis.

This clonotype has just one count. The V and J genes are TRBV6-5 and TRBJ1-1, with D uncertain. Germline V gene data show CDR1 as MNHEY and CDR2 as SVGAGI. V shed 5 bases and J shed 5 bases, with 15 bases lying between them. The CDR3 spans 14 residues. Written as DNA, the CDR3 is TGTGCCAGCAGTCCCGGAGGGCTGAGTACTGAAGCTTTCTTT. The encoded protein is CASSPGGLSTEAFF.

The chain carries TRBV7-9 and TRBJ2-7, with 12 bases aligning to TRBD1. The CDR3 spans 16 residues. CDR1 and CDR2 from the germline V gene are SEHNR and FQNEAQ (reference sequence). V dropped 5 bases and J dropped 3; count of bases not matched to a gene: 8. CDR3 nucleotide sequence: TGTGCCAGCAGCAAACCGGGACAGGGGGCGGGCTACGAGCAGTACTTC. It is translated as CASSKPGQGAGYEQYF.

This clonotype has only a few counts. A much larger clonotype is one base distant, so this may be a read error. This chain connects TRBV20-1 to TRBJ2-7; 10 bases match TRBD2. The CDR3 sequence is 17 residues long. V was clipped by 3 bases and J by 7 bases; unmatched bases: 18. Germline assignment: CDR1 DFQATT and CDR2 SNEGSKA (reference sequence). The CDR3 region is CSASGLAGDTSYNEQYF. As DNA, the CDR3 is TGCAGTGCTAGTGGGCTAGCGGGAGACACCTCCTACAATGAGCAGTACTTC.

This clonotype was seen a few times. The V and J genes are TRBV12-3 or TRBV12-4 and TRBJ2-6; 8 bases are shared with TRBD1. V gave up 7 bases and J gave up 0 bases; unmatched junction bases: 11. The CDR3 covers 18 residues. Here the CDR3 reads CASTGRQGAFSGANVLTF. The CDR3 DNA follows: TGTGCCAGCACCGGTCGTCAGGGGGCTTTCTCTGGGGCCAACGTCCTGACTTTC.

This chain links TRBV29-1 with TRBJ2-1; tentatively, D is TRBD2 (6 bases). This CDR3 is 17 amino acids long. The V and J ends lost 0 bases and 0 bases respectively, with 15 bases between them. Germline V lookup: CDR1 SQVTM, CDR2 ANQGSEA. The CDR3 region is CSVEDPLGLNSYNEQFF. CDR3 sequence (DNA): TGCAGCGTTGAAGATCCCCTAGGACTAAACTCCTACAATGAGCAGTTCTTC.

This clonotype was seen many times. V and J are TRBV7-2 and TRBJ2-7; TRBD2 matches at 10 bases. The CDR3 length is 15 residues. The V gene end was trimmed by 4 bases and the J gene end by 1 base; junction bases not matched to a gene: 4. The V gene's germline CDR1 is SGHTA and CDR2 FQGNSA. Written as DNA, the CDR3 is TGTGCCAGCAGCTCAGGACTAGCGGTGTCCTACGAGCAGTACTTC. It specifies CASSSGLAVSYEQYF.

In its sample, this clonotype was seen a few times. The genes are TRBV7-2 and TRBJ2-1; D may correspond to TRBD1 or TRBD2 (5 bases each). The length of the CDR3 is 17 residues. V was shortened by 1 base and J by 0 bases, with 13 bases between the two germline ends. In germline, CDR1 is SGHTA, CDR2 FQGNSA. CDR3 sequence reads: CASSLVPRGTSYNEQFF. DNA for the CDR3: TGTGCCAGCAGCTTAGTGCCCCGAGGGACCTCCTACAATGAGCAGTTCTTC.

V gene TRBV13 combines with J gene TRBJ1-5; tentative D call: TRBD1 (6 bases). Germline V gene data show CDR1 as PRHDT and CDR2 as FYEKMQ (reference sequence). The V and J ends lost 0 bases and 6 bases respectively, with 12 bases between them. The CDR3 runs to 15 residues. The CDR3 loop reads CASSLGRGGGQPQHF. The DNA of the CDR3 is TGTGCCAGCAGCTTAGGTCGGGGAGGGGGTCAGCCCCAGCATTTT.

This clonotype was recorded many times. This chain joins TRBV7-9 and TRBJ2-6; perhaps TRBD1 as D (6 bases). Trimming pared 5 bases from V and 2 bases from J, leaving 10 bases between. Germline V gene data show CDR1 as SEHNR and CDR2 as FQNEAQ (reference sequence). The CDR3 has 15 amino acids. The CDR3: CASSQRTAGANVLTF. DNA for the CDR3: TGTGCCAGCAGCCAGAGGACAGCTGGGGCCAACGTCCTGACTTTC.

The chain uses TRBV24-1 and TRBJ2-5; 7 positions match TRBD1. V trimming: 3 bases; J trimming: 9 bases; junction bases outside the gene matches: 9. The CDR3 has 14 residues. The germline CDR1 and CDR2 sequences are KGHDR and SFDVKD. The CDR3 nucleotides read TGTGCCACCAGTGATCCGACAGGGCTGGAGGCCCAGTACTTC. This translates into CATSDPTGLEAQYF.

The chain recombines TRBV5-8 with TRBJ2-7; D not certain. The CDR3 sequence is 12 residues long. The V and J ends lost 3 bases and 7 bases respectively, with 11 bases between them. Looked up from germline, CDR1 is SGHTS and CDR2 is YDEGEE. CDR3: CASSSWNNEQYF. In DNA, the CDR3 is TGTGCCAGCAGCTCCTGGAACAATGAGCAGTACTTC.

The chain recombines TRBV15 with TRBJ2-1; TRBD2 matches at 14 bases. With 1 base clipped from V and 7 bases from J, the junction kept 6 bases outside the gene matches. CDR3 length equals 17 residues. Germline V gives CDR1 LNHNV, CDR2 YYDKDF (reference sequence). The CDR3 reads CATSRARLAGGPNEQFF. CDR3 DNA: TGTGCCACCAGCAGAGCCAGACTAGCGGGAGGGCCGAATGAGCAGTTCTTC.

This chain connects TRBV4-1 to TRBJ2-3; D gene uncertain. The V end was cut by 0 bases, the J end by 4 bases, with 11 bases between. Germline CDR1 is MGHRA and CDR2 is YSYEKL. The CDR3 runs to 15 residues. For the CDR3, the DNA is TGCGCCAGCAGCCAAGAGAGAGCTTACGCAGATACGCAGTATTTT. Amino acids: CASSQERAYADTQYF.

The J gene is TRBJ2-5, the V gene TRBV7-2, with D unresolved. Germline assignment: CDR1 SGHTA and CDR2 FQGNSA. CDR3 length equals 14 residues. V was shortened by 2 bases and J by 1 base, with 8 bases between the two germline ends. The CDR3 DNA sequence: TGTGCCAGCAGCTTATCGAGGTTCCAAGAGACCCAGTACTTC. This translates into CASSLSRFQETQYF.

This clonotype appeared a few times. DNA of the CDR3: TGTGCCAGCAGCCTCGTGGTTATGAACACTGAAGCTTTCTTT. Translated, it gives CASSLVVMNTEAFF. The chain combines TRBV6-2 or TRBV6-3 with TRBJ1-1; D is ambiguous. The CDR3 is made up of 14 amino acids. V was shortened by 6 bases and J by 0 bases, with 11 bases between the two germline ends. Germline V CDR1 and CDR2: MNHEY, SVGEGT.

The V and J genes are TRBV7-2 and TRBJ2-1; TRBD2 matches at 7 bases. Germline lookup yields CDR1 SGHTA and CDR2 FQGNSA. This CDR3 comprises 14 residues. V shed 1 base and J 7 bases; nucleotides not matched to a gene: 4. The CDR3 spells CASSLGNSGNEQFF. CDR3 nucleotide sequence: TGTGCCAGCAGCTTAGGAAATAGCGGGAATGAGCAGTTCTTC.

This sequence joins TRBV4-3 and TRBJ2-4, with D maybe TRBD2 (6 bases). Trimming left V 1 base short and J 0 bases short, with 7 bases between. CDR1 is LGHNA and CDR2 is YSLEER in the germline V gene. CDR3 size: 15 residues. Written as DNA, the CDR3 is TGCGCCAGCAGCCAAGTGCGGGGAGCCAAAAACATTCAGTACTTC. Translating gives CASSQVRGAKNIQYF.

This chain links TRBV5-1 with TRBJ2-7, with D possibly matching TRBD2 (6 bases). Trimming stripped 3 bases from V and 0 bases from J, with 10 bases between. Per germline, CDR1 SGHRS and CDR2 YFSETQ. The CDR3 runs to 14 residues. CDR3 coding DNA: TGCGCCAGCAGCTGGTCTAGCGTCTCCTACGAGCAGTACTTC. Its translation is CASSWSSVSYEQYF.

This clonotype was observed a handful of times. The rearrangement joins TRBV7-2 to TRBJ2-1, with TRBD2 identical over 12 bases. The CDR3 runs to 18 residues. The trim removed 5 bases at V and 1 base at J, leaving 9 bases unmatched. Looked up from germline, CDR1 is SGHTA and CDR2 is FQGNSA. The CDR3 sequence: CASSVLAGGLGSYNEQFF. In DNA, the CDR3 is TGTGCCAGCAGCGTACTAGCGGGAGGCCTGGGGTCCTACAATGAGCAGTTCTTC.

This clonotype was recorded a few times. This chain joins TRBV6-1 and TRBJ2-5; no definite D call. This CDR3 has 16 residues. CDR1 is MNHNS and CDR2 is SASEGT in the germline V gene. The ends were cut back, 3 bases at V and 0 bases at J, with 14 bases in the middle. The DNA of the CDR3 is TGTGCCAGCAGTGACTTGTTCACTACTAACCAAGAGACCCAGTACTTC. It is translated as CASSDLFTTNQETQYF.

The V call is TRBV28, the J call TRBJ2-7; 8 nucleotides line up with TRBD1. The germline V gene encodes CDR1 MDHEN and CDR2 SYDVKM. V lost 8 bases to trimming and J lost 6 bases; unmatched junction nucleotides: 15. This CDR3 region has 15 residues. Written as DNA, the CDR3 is TGTGCCAGCGGCTCACCGACAGGGGCTCGGCTCGAGCAGTACTTC. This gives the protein CASGSPTGARLEQYF.

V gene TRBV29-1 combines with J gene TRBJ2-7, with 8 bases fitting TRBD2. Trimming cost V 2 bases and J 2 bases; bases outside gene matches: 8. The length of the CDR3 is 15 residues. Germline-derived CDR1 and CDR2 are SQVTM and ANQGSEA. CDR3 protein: CSVEFVGTSPYEQYF. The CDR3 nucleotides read TGCAGCGTTGAATTTGTCGGGACTAGTCCCTACGAGCAGTACTTC.

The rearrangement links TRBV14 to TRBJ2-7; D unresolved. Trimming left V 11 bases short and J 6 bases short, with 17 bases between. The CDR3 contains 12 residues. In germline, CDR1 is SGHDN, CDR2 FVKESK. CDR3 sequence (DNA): TGTGCCTGGAGTGTAGGAGCTGGCGAGCAGTACTTC. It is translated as CAWSVGAGEQYF.